These 20 T cell receptor beta chains came from one sample sequenced in a study of identical twins. TCRdb reanalysed the 5' RACE reads using MiXCR and keeps one entry per CDR3 protein. The sample lists hundreds of thousands of distinct CDR3 sequences, around 12% occurring once. These same data were also listed under a study on yellow fever vaccine responses in identical twins.

The sequencing sample was made of CD8+ T cells sorted from blood. The receptors stem from a young woman in good health.

The chain uses TRBV5-5 and TRBJ2-2; maybe TRBD1 (5 bases). Germline loops: CDR1 SGHKS, CDR2 YYEKEE (reference sequence). V lost 2 bases to trimming and J lost 7 bases, with 12 bases between them. This CDR3 comprises 14 residues. The CDR3 region is CASSLSGSGGELFF. CDR3 coding DNA: TGTGCCAGCAGCTTATCAGGGTCCGGCGGGGAGCTGTTTTTT.

This clonotype was picked up a small number of times. The gene calls are TRBV2 and TRBJ1-6, with 8 bases identical to TRBD1. The germline V gene has CDR1 SNHLY and CDR2 FYNNEI. The J segment lost 4 bases and the V segment lost 6 bases, leaving 5 bases of the junction unmatched. There are 15 residues in the CDR3. CDR3 bases: TGTGCCAGCAGGGAAAACAGGGGGTATAATTCACCCCTCCACTTT. Translating gives CASRENRGYNSPLHF.

The chain is built from TRBV21-1 and TRBJ2-7; the table's D call of TRBD1 was not tested on the DNA. TRBV21-1 counts as a pseudogene. This CDR3 comprises 13 residues. CDR3 DNA sequence: TGTGCTAGCAGCAAAAACAGGGGCTACGAGCAGTACGTC. It encodes CASSKNRGYEQYV.

The chain uses TRBV10-1 and TRBJ2-7; 10 bases are shared with TRBD2. Germline V lookup: CDR1 WNHNN, CDR2 SYGVQD (reference sequence). CDR3 length: 13 residues. V lost 3 bases to trimming and J lost 7 bases; unmatched junction nucleotides: 3. In DNA form, the CDR3 reads TGCGCCAGCAGTGAAGGACTAGCGGTGGAGCAGTACTTC. It yields the protein CASSEGLAVEQYF.

The chain is built from TRBV6-2 or TRBV6-3 and TRBJ2-7; 11 bases agree with TRBD2. The CDR3 spans 16 residues. Germline V gene sequence: CDR1 MNHEY, CDR2 SVGEGT. V trimming: 0 bases; J trimming: 4 bases; junction bases outside the gene matches: 5. CDR3 protein: CASSYSLTSGDYEQYF. As DNA, the CDR3 is TGTGCCAGCAGTTACTCGCTGACTAGCGGGGATTACGAGCAGTACTTC.

The J gene is TRBJ2-5, the V gene TRBV7-6; no reliable D call. CDR1 is SGHVS and CDR2 is FNYEAQ in the germline V gene. The CDR3 spans 14 residues. V was clipped by 5 bases and J by 1 base, with 11 bases between them. CDR3 residues: CASSPFTAQETQYF. DNA for the CDR3: TGTGCCAGCAGCCCGTTCACGGCCCAAGAGACCCAGTACTTC.

The V and J genes are TRBV7-6 and TRBJ2-1; TRBD1 aligns across 10 bases. J was trimmed by 0 bases and V by 5 bases; bases with no gene match: 4. Looked up from germline, CDR1 is SGHVS and CDR2 is FNYEAQ. This CDR3 is built from 16 residues. The CDR3 coding sequence is TGTGCCAGCAGCACTAGGACAGGGGGCTCCTACAATGAGCAGTTCTTC. It codes for CASSTRTGGSYNEQFF.

This chain connects TRBV12-3 or TRBV12-4 to TRBJ1-5, with 7 bases identical to TRBD1. Trimming at V came to 10 bases and at J to 4 bases, leaving 10 bases not matched to a gene. This CDR3 comprises 14 residues. Here the CDR3 DNA reads TGTGCCACCGCGACAGGGTACTTGAATCAGCCCCAGCATTTT. Amino acids: CATATGYLNQPQHF.

The sample holds a few counts of this clonotype. This sequence joins TRBV3-1 and TRBJ2-1; 9 bases line up with TRBD2. This CDR3 spans 17 amino acids. Trimming took 0 bases from V and 0 from J; bases not matched to a gene: 3. The germline V gene has CDR1 LGHDT and CDR2 YNNKEL (reference sequence). DNA of the CDR3: TGTGCCAGCAGCCAAGAAAGCGGGGGGTACTCCTACAATGAGCAGTTCTTC. It specifies CASSQESGGYSYNEQFF.

This clonotype was detected many times. The chain links TRBV20-1 to TRBJ1-1; TRBD1 matches 7 bases. CDR1 is DFQATT and CDR2 is SNEGSKA in the germline V gene (reference sequence). The CDR3 has 13 residues. Trimming cost V 3 bases and J 4 bases; bases outside gene matches: 5. The CDR3 sequence: CSASETGLTEAFF. In nucleotides, the CDR3 is TGCAGTGCTAGCGAGACAGGGCTCACTGAAGCTTTCTTT.

This chain joins TRBV9 and TRBJ2-5; the D call may be TRBD1 or TRBD2 (5 bases each). CDR1 is SGDLS and CDR2 is YYNGEE in the germline V gene. Between the trimmed V and J ends, which lost 4 bases and 2 bases, there was a span of 30 bases. The CDR3 spans 20 residues. CDR3 nucleotides: TGTGCCAGCAGCCCCCGTAGCTTCCCCCAACAGGAGGACGGGCAAGAGACCCAGTACTTC. Residues: CASSPRSFPQQEDGQETQYF.

This sequence joins TRBV4-1 and TRBJ2-7; 9 nucleotides agree with TRBD2. The V segment lost 0 bases and the J segment 5 bases; nucleotides outside the gene matches: 14. CDR1 and CDR2 from the germline V gene are MGHRA and YSYEKL. This CDR3 is 18 amino acids long. CDR3 sequence: CASSQEGPLAGMADEQYF. The CDR3 bases are TGCGCCAGCAGCCAAGAAGGGCCGCTAGCGGGAATGGCCGACGAGCAGTACTTC.

The chain has TRBV7-9 and TRBJ1-2; 7 bases match TRBD1. The CDR3 has 15 amino acids. Germline V gives CDR1 SEHNR, CDR2 FQNEAQ (reference sequence). V was pared by 4 bases and J by 2 bases, with 7 bases of the junction left unmatched. CDR3 sequence (DNA): TGTGCCAGCAGCTCCTACAGGGGTCCGAACTATGGCTACACCTTC. Its protein is CASSSYRGPNYGYTF.

The rearrangement joins TRBV4-1 to TRBJ2-7, with 8 bases lining up with TRBD2. V gave up 4 bases and J gave up 1 base; unmatched junction bases: 6. Germline CDR1 and CDR2: MGHRA and YSYEKL. This CDR3 has 15 amino acids. The DNA of the CDR3 is TGCGCCAGCAGCCTTACTAGCGGACAGTCCTACGAGCAGTACTTC. This gives the protein CASSLTSGQSYEQYF.

This clonotype was counted ten times or more. The CDR3 DNA reads TGTGCCACCAGCAGAGATTACACTGATTATTTAGATACGCAGTATTTT. Translating gives CATSRDYTDYLDTQYF. The V and J genes are TRBV15 and TRBJ2-3; no reliable D call. The V gene's germline CDR1 is LNHNV and CDR2 YYDKDF (reference sequence). Trimming left V 0 bases short and J 5 bases short, with 15 bases between. This CDR3 comprises 16 residues.

V gene TRBV5-1 combines with J gene TRBJ2-5; TRBD2 might be the D (6 bases). With 7 bases removed from V and 1 base from J, the gap between germline ends came to 17 bases. Germline CDR1 SGHRS, CDR2 YFSETQ. The CDR3 covers 15 residues. This CDR3 reads CASPSPGLCQETQYF. The CDR3 nucleotides are TGCGCCAGCCCCTCTCCGGGACTGTGCCAAGAGACCCAGTACTTC.

This clonotype was seen only a few times. The V gene is TRBV6-5, the J gene TRBJ1-3, with TRBD1 as a possible D gene (5 bases). This CDR3 has 14 residues. From germline, CDR1 is MNHEY and CDR2 SVGAGI. The V gene lost 3 bases and the J gene lost 4 bases, with 10 bases spanning the gap. The CDR3 spells CASSYGGDGNTIYF. The DNA for the CDR3 is TGTGCCAGCAGTTATGGGGGAGACGGAAACACCATATATTTT.

The sample holds a few counts of this clonotype. The genes are TRBV3-1 and TRBJ1-5; D gene ambiguous. CDR1 is LGHDT and CDR2 is YNNKEL in the germline V gene (reference sequence). The CDR3 contains 13 residues. V gave up 0 bases and J gave up 6 bases, with 6 bases separating them. The CDR3 here is CASSQEASQPQHF. DNA of the CDR3: TGTGCCAGCAGCCAAGAGGCTTCTCAGCCCCAGCATTTT.

The table lists this clonotype with many counts. The rearrangement links TRBV20-1 to TRBJ2-3; 9 bases agree with TRBD2. Germline loops: CDR1 DFQATT, CDR2 SNEGSKA (reference sequence). V lost 5 bases to trimming and J lost 5 bases; unmatched junction nucleotides: 14. CDR3 length: 16 residues. CDR3 loop: CSAPIAGASQIDTQYF. The CDR3, as DNA: TGCAGTGCTCCGATAGCGGGGGCCTCTCAAATAGATACGCAGTATTTT.

This clonotype was detected only a few times. The chain employs TRBV20-1 and TRBJ2-7; D possibly corresponds to TRBD2 (6 bases). Trimming shortened V by 5 bases and J by 7 bases, and 18 bases separated the two germline ends. Germline CDR1 DFQATT, CDR2 SNEGSKA (reference sequence). The CDR3 is 13 residues long. The CDR3 region has the DNA TGCAGTGCTGCCTCGGGGGTGGGTTTTGAGCAGTACGTC. Translation gives CSAASGVGFEQYV.